What follows are 13 T cell receptor beta chains derived from one specimen sequenced in a study of monozygotic twins with inflammatory bowel disease. For each CDR3 protein, TCRdb gives one entry from its re-call of the 5' RACE reads, without DNA. Its listing shows approximately 400,000 distinct CDR3 sequences. The sample taken for sequencing was blood. These receptors were taken from a human donor with ulcerative colitis or Crohn's disease, or a healthy co-twin of an affected twin (not recorded which).

The J gene is TRBJ2-5, the V gene TRBV24-1. In germline, CDR1 is KGHDR, CDR2 SFDVKD. The length of the CDR3 is 12 residues. The CDR3 sequence: CATTSARETQYF.

V is TRBV7-2 and J is TRBJ2-1; TCRdb gives TRBD1 as the D gene, but with no DNA this cannot be confirmed. This CDR3 comprises 14 residues. Germline lookup yields CDR1 SGHTA and CDR2 FQGNSA. The CDR3 is CASSSGVSYNEQFF. Based on the CDR3 plus reference TRBV7-2 and TRBJ2-1, the full variable domain is GAGVSQSPSNKVTEKGKDVELRCDPISGHTALYWYRQSLGQGLEFLIYFQGNSAPDKSGLPSDRFSAERTGGSVSTLTIQRTQQEDSAVYLCASSSGVSYNEQFFGPGTRLTVL.

The chain couples TRBV29-1 to TRBJ2-2; the D call from TCRdb, TRBD2, cannot be confirmed without DNA. This CDR3 comprises 13 residues. Germline V gene sequence: CDR1 SQVTM, CDR2 ANQGSEA. The CDR3 protein is CSASRMATGELFF.

This chain joins TRBV30 and TRBJ1-2; TCRdb's D call, TRBD1, is unchecked because there is no DNA. Germline-derived CDR1 and CDR2 are GTSNPN and SVGIG (reference sequence). The CDR3 spans 13 residues. The CDR3 region is CAWSERGDYGYTF.

The genes are TRBV3-1 and TRBJ1-3; the D gene TCRdb calls, TRBD1, cannot be checked with no DNA. The CDR3 is 13 residues long. Looked up from germline, CDR1 is LGHDT and CDR2 is YNNKEL (reference sequence). CDR3 protein: CASSLQGENTIYF.

V gene TRBV25-1 combines with J gene TRBJ2-3; TCRdb designates TRBD2, a call that cannot be tested without DNA. This CDR3 has 15 residues. Germline assignment: CDR1 MGHDK and CDR2 SYGVNS. CDR3 in amino acids: CASSELGHSTDTQYF.

The gene calls are TRBV18 and TRBJ2-7; checking the TCRdb D call of TRBD2 is not possible without DNA. The CDR3 runs 15 residues. Germline CDR1 reads KGHSH; CDR2 reads LQKENI. The CDR3 protein is CASSPPSGGGYEQYF.

The V gene is TRBV7-3, the J gene TRBJ2-2; TCRdb's D call of TRBD1 is untestable without DNA. The CDR3 is 15 residues long. The germline CDR1 and CDR2 sequences are SGHTA and FQGTGA. The CDR3 spells CASSLGTGLDGELFF.

The J gene is TRBJ1-1, the V gene TRBV9. CDR1 and CDR2 from the germline V gene are SGDLS and YYNGEE. The CDR3 is 14 residues long. The CDR3 sequence is CASSVAWAGTEAFF. The whole variable domain, filled in from reference TRBV9 and TRBJ1-1, reads DSGVTQTPKHLITATGQRVTLRCSPRSGDLSVYWYQQSLDQGLQFLIQYYNGEERAKGNILERFSAQQFPDLHSELNLSSLELGDSALYFCASSVAWAGTEAFFGQGTRLTVV.

The chain combines TRBV28 with TRBJ2-7; TCRdb indicates TRBD1, and absent DNA this call remains unverified. The V gene's germline CDR1 is MDHEN and CDR2 SYDVKM. This CDR3 contains 14 residues. CDR3 loop: CASSLLQGGDEQYF.

V and J are TRBV14 and TRBJ2-7; TCRdb selects TRBD1, and the lack of DNA leaves this call unchecked. Germline assignment: CDR1 SGHDN and CDR2 FVKESK. There are 15 residues in the CDR3. The CDR3 region is CASSPRGSWVYEQYF.

The chain is built from TRBV20-1 and TRBJ2-1; TCRdb returns TRBD2, unconfirmable since there is no DNA. Per germline, CDR1 DFQATT and CDR2 SNEGSKA (reference sequence). The CDR3 sequence is 15 residues long. Here the CDR3 reads CSATRTSGNYNEQFF.

The chain recombines TRBV20-1 with TRBJ2-1; the D call from TCRdb, TRBD1, cannot be confirmed without DNA. CDR1 and CDR2 from the germline V gene are DFQATT and SNEGSKA (reference sequence). This CDR3 is built from 14 residues. CDR3 protein: CSASKQGYFNEQFF.